A selection of T cell receptor beta chains follows, all from one sample in a study of lymphopenia after photon versus proton radiotherapy. Generated by immunoSEQ multiplex PCR, the TCRdb table keeps only in-frame clones and is missing some. The table has 25,000 to 30,000 clones, over 80% seen once. Sequencing was performed on peripheral blood, taken from a patient treated with photon-based radiotherapy. The source of these receptors is a woman aged 50 to 60 with pancreatic cancer. Both conserved end residues are part of each CDR3.

J gene: TRBJ2-4; V gene: TRBV28; CDR3 protein: CASSLWTGKSPKNIQYF
J gene: TRBJ2-1; V gene: TRBV18; CDR3 protein: CASQGLMIGGDEQFF
J gene: TRBJ1-4; V gene: TRBV6-1; CDR3 protein: CASSPGPATNEKLFF
J gene: TRBJ2-1; V gene: TRBV6-6; CDR3 protein: CASLAGGSTYNEQFF
J gene: TRBJ1-1; V gene: TRBV6-6; CDR3 protein: CASRTGGWMNTEAFF
J gene: TRBJ2-1; V gene: TRBV7-2; CDR3 protein: CASSLVGRGGPYNEQFF
J gene: TRBJ2-3; V gene: TRBV5-6; CDR3 protein: CASSLGSRTDTQYF
J gene: TRBJ2-5; V gene: TRBV25-1; CDR3 protein: CASSEYRGQETQYF
J gene: TRBJ2-7; V gene: TRBV19; CDR3 protein: CASSIYRGYEQYF
J gene: TRBJ2-7; V gene: TRBV28; CDR3 protein: CASSPLDYPGDEQYF
J gene: TRBJ2-1; V gene: TRBV30; CDR3 protein: CAWASGRYHEQFF
J gene: TRBJ2-6; V gene: TRBV2; CDR3 protein: CASSPPPGGSFSGANVLTF
J gene: TRBJ2-7; V gene: TRBV7-9; CDR3 protein: CASSATTAYEQYF
J gene: TRBJ2-3; V gene: TRBV29-1; CDR3 protein: CSVMDRTRSTDTQYF
J gene: TRBJ1-1; V gene: TRBV5-4; CDR3 protein: CASSRTGGALRTEAFF
J gene: TRBJ2-7; V gene: TRBV27; CDR3 protein: CASSSRTQSSYEQYF
J gene: TRBJ1-1; V gene: TRBV11-2; CDR3 protein: CASSFSFGARGTEAFF
J gene: TRBJ2-5; V gene: TRBV10-2; CDR3 protein: CASSGLAQETQYF